This TCR beta chain derives from a study of response to subunit inactivated influenza vaccine. A single record per CDR3 protein comes from TCRdb applying MiXCR to the RT-PCR reads. Of 490,000 or so distinct CDR3 sequences listed, around 8% are singletons. Germline CDR1 reads DFQATT; CDR2 reads SNEGSKA (reference sequence). The CDR3 covers 11 residues. Study results and caveats: New T cells are recruited in small numbers by each seasonal influenza vaccination, according to the authors' suggestion.

A word on this clonotype: Its antigen is not identified.

The sequence came from a man aged 45 to 75 who received an inactivated influenza vaccine. This rearrangement joins TRBV20-1 to TRBJ2-5; maybe TRBD2 (5 bases). The specimen was PBMCs from blood, collected roughly 24 months after vaccination. CDR3 coding DNA: TGCGGCGGACTGGCCCAAGAGACCCAGTACTTC. Its translation is CGGLAQETQYF.